This record covers a single T cell receptor (beta chain). The sample belongs to a study of CD8 T cells in Susac syndrome. CD8+ and CD4+ T cells circulating in blood were sequenced for TCR beta. Random-hexamer reverse transcription was applied to about 0.45 to 1 ug RNA. An immunoSEQ multiplex PCR amplified TCR beta CDR3 over 54 Vbeta and 13 Jbeta. Via MiXCR, TCRdb re-called the immunoSEQ multiplex PCR reads, giving one row per CDR3 protein. Of hundreds of thousands of distinct CDR3 sequences in the sample, roughly 96% were seen once. The germline gives CDR1 DFQATT, CDR2 SNEGSKA (reference sequence). This CDR3 has 14 amino acids. V lost 6 bases to trimming and J lost 5 bases, with 17 bases between them.

The chain employs TRBV20-1 and TRBJ1-5, with D maybe TRBD1 (6 bases). Sequenced material: CD4+ T cells from PBMCs. The clonotype was recovered from a human donor with multiple sclerosis. The CDR3 DNA sequence: TGCAGTGCAACAGGGTTTGGGGGGGATCAGCCCCAGCATTTT. Amino acids: CSATGFGGDQPQHF.